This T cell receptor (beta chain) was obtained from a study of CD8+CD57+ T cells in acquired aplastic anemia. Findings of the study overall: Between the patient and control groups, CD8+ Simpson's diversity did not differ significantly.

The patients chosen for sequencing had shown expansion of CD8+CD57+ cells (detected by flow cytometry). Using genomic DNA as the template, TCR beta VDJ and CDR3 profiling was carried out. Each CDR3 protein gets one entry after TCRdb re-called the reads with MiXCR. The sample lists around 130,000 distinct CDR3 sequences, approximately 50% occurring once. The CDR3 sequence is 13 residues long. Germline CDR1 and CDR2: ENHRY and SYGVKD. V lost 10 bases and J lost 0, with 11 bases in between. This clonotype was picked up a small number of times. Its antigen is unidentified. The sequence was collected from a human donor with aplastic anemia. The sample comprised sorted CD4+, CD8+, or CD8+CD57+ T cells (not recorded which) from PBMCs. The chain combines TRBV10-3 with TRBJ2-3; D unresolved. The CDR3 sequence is CASSVASTDTQYF. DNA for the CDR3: TGTGCCAGCAGCGTAGCTAGCACAGATACGCAGTATTTT.